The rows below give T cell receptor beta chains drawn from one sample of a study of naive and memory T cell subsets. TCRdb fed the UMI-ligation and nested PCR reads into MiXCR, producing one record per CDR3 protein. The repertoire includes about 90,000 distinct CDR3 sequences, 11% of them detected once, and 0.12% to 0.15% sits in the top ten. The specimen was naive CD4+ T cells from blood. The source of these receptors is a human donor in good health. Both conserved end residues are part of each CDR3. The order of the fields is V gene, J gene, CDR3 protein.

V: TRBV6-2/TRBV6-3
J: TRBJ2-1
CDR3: CASSTSGGNNEQFF

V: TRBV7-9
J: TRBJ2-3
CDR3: CASSSAGSGSTQYF

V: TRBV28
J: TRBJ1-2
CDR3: CASNIRNGYTF

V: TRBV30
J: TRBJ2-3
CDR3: CAWSVLASGTDTQYF

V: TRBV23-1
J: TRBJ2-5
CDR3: CASQGGQGQETQYF

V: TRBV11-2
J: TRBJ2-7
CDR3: CASSLVSREQYF

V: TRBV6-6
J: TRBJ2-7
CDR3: CASSRDRSYEQYF

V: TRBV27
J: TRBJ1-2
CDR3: CASSLRGHGYTF

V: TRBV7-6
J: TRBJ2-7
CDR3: CASSPETVTYEQYF

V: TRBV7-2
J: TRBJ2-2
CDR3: CASSVSPGAVVTGELFF

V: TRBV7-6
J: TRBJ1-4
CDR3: CASSPGQGAGKLFF

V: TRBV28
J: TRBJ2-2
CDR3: CASTSTGTNTGELFF

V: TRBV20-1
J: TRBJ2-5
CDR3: CSAAAGGPVETQYF

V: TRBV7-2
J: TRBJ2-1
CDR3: CASSLSGQGINEQFF

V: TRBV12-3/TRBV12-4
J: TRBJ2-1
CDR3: CASSQPGQYNEQFF

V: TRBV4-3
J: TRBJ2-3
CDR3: CASSQLAGETTDTQYF

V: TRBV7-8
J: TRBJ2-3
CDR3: CASSLVFQGDTQYF

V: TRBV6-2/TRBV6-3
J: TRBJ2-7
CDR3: CASSSSGGTRTYEQYF

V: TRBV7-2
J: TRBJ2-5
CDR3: CASSPDSQETQYF

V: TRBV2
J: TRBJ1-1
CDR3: CASSVVGPGTEAFF

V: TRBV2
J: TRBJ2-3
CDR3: CASSPDRSTDTQYF

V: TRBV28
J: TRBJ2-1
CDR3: CASSPPPGVHEQFF

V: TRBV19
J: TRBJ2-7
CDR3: CASSIDIRIGGGRGEQYF

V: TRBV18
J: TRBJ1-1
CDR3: CASCTGSNTEAFF

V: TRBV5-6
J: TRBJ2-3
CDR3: CASSEQGFSTDTQYF

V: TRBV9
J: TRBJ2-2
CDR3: CASSVEEGQLFF

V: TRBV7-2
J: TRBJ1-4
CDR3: CASSQSGTANEKLFF

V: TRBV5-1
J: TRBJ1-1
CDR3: CASSLALVTEAFF

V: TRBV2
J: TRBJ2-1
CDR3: CAQQRGQSSYNEQFF

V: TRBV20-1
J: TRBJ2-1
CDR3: CSAPDVPGLQHNEQFF

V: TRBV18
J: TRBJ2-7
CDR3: CASSPGTGGPILYEQYF

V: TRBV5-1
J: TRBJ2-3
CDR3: CASSLQGPDTQYF

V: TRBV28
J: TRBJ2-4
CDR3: CASRGRIRGMMAKNIQYF

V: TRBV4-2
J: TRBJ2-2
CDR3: CASSQVSGSTGELFF

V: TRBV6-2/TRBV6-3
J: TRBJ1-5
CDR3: CASSTGHAGRQPQHF

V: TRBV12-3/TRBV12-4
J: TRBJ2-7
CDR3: CASSLTFGTGASEQYF

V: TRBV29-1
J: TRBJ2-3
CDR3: CSVGASVSTDTQYF

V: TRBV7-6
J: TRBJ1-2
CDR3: CASSPLTGYGYTF

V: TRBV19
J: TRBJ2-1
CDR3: CASSIDRLAGEGSNEQFF

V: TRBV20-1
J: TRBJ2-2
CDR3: CSAGSIFSSGTGELFF